Sequencing of this TCR beta chain was carried out in a study of radiation and T cells in renal cell carcinoma. Notes on the study in general: No pretreatment tumor biopsies were available for baseline clonotypes. Top tumor clonotypes rose in blood 2 weeks post-radiation, then contracted.

Time point: baseline pretreatment blood. The sample's treatment: 15 Gy SBRT to primary tumor, nephrectomy 4 weeks later. This renal cell carcinoma was of the clear cell type. This clone was found once. Its target is not known. Germline V lookup: CDR1 LNHDA, CDR2 SQIVND (reference sequence). The CDR3 is made up of 15 amino acids. Deletions cut 3 bases from V and 2 bases from J, with 11 bases between. Sequencing used immunoSEQ multiplex PCR; TCRdb keeps in-frame clones, though not all of them. The profile covers approximately 110,000 clones, with approximately 80% appearing a single time and around 3% taken by the ten largest.

Specimen: blood, collected from a patient whose treatment included radiotherapy and nephrectomy. The chain employs TRBV19 and TRBJ2-4, with D perhaps matching TRBD2 (6 bases). This receptor was taken from a woman aged 55 to 70 with renal cell carcinoma. The CDR3 sequence: CASSIDGGTKNIQYF. CDR3 coding DNA: TGTGCCAGTAGTATCGACGGGGGTACCAAAAACATTCAGTACTTC.